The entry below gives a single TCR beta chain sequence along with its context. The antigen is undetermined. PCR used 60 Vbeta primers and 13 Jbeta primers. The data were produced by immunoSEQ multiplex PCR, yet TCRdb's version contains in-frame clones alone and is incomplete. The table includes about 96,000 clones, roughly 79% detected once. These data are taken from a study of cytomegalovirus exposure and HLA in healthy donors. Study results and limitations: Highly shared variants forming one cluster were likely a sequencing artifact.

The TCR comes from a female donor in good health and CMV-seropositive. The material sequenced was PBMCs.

In nucleotides, the CDR3 is TGTGCCAGCAGCTTAGTGGAACAGGGGGGGAACGAGCAGTACTTC. Translation gives CASSLVEQGGNEQYF. This chain links TRBV7-9 with TRBJ2-7; D perhaps matches TRBD1 (8 bases). Germline CDR1 reads SEHNR; CDR2 reads FQNEAQ (reference sequence). This CDR3 comprises 15 residues. V dropped 1 base and J dropped 5 bases, with 15 bases sitting between them.